The 10 T cell receptor beta chains in this list originate from one sample, sequenced in a study of blood T cells in healthy people across ages. Then a second PCR, running about 7 to 11 cycles, was carried out with a sample-barcoded 5' primer and a J-beta primer mix. TCRdb called the 5' RACE reads again in MiXCR, with one record for every CDR3 protein. The profile shows 850,000 or so distinct CDR3 sequences, about 28% of them singletons. The sample consisted of blood. The receptor set was obtained from an elderly woman in good health.

This clonotype turned up a few times. This sequence joins TRBV5-1 and TRBJ1-1, with TRBD1 as a possible D gene (6 bases). CDR3 size: 16 residues. V shed 4 bases and J shed 3 bases, with 19 bases lying between them. Germline V gene lookup returns CDR1 SGHRS and CDR2 YFSETQ. CDR3 nucleotides: TGCGCCAGCAGCCCCGAACCCCGACAGGAATACACTGAAGCTTTCTTT. Its translation is CASSPEPRQEYTEAFF.

The chain links TRBV12-3 or TRBV12-4 to TRBJ2-1; tentatively, D is TRBD2 (6 bases). Trimming shortened V by 8 bases and J by 7 bases, and 6 bases separated the two germline ends. This CDR3 has 10 residues. This chain's CDR3 is CASRGNEQFF. CDR3 coding DNA: TGTGCCAGCCGGGGGAATGAGCAGTTCTTC.

The chain combines TRBV12-3 or TRBV12-4 with TRBJ1-6; D uncertain. The CDR3 is 11 amino acids. The ends were cut back, 6 bases at V and 14 bases at J, with 11 bases in the middle. The CDR3 DNA reads as TGTGCCAGCAGCCCTTCCCGGGCCCTCCACTTT. Its translation: CASSPSRALHF.

Points on this clonotype: A much larger clone lies one base from this, so it may be a read error. The chain recombines TRBV11-2 with TRBJ2-1, with D possibly being TRBD1 (6 bases). Trimming took off 3 bases at V and 13 bases at J, with 19 bases between the two ends. Germline V gene data show CDR1 as SGHAT and CDR2 as FQNNGV. CDR3 length: 14 residues. The CDR3 reads CASSFIQGRETQFF. DNA of the CDR3: TGTGCCAGCAGCTTCATACAGGGTAGGGAGACCCAGTTCTTC.

This sequence joins TRBV14 and TRBJ2-1; no definite D call. Germline CDR1 SGHDN, CDR2 FVKESK. This CDR3 contains 15 residues. Between the trimmed V and J ends, which lost 2 bases and 6 bases, there was a span of 14 bases. The CDR3 loop is CASSQMGLKVNEQFF. CDR3 nucleotides: TGTGCCAGCAGCCAAATGGGCCTTAAGGTCAATGAGCAGTTCTTC.

This clonotype showed up many times. The J gene is TRBJ2-5, the V gene TRBV20-1, with D maybe TRBD1 (6 bases). In germline, CDR1 is DFQATT, CDR2 SNEGSKA (reference sequence). CDR3 length: 12 amino acids. Trimming shortened V by 6 bases and J by 4 bases, and 12 bases separated the two germline ends. CDR3 region: CSAPDSSETQYF. In DNA, the CDR3 is TGCAGTGCACCGGACAGTTCAGAGACCCAGTACTTC.

This clonotype has ten or more counts. The rearrangement links TRBV20-1 to TRBJ2-3, with D hard to call. This CDR3 region has 12 residues. Germline values: CDR1 DFQATT, CDR2 SNEGSKA (reference sequence). The ends were cut back, 0 bases at V and 4 bases at J, with 5 bases in the middle. CDR3 region: CSARDWPDTQYF. The CDR3, as DNA: TGCAGTGCTAGAGATTGGCCAGATACGCAGTATTTT.

The gene calls are TRBV20-1 and TRBJ2-2, with D uncertain. The V and J ends lost 6 bases and 2 bases respectively, with 13 bases between them. This CDR3 is 14 amino acids long. From germline, CDR1 is DFQATT and CDR2 SNEGSKA (reference sequence). CDR3 region: CSAPGLGNTGELFF. The CDR3, as DNA: TGCAGTGCCCCCGGCCTGGGAAACACCGGGGAGCTGTTTTTT.

The V gene is TRBV7-9, the J gene TRBJ2-1, with TRBD1 matching over 10 bases. V shed 8 bases and J 9 bases; nucleotides not matched to a gene: 10. Per the germline V gene, CDR1 is SEHNR and CDR2 is FQNEAQ (reference sequence). This CDR3 is built from 14 residues. CDR3 in amino acids: CASGGQGIHSEQFF. For the CDR3, the DNA is TGTGCCAGCGGGGGACAGGGGATACACAGTGAGCAGTTCTTC.

In its sample, this clonotype was seen many times. V gene TRBV5-1 combines with J gene TRBJ1-1; D remains ambiguous. Germline loops: CDR1 SGHRS, CDR2 YFSETQ. The CDR3 spans 13 residues. V lost 5 bases and J lost 1, with 9 bases in between. The DNA of the CDR3 is TGCGCCAGCAGGTCAACAGCGAACACTGAAGCTTTCTTT. Protein: CASRSTANTEAFF.